This T cell receptor (beta chain) was sequenced in a study of blood T cell repertoires in COVID-19. Study background: Some COVID-19 samples were acute and others convalescent; all came from the United States, Italy and Spain.

Original processing methods: From reference gene primer amplification, estimates of nucleated cell counts were derived. Using immunoSEQ multiplex PCR, the repertoire was profiled, and TCRdb retains in-frame clones only, with some absent. That table furnishes V, J and clone size, whereas the DNA furnished D and trimming. The sample has 150,000 to 200,000 clones, about 82% seen once. J lost 7 bases, V lost 1 base, and 7 bases had no gene match. There are 15 residues in the CDR3. CDR1 is SGHKS and CDR2 is YYEKEE in the germline V gene (reference sequence). Sequenced material: peripheral blood. V usage is TRBV5-5 and J usage is TRBJ1-5, with 8 bases aligning to TRBD1. The TCR originated in a woman under 40 with acute or convalescent COVID-19. CDR3 sequence reads: CASSLQDRAGQPQHF. The CDR3 DNA follows: TGTGCCAGCAGCTTGCAGGACAGGGCGGGCCAGCCCCAGCATTTT.